This T cell receptor (beta chain) was observed in a study of blood T cell repertoires in COVID-19. This clone was recorded a few times. The protocol was immunoSEQ multiplex PCR, while the TCRdb copy is restricted to in-frame clones and leaves out a portion. In the table there are about 76,000 clones, 86% of which are singletons. Germline lookup yields CDR1 GTSNPN and CDR2 SVGIG (reference sequence). CDR3 length: 14 amino acids. Trimming took 4 bases from V and 3 from J, leaving 15 bases between them. The J gene is TRBJ1-1, the V gene TRBV30, with a possible D match to TRBD1 (5 bases). This clonotype was sampled from a human donor in a cohort sampled during active COVID-19. The sequencing sample was made of peripheral blood. The CDR3 loop reads CAWIPAQGYTEAFF. The CDR3 DNA reads as TGTGCCTGGATCCCCGCTCAGGGTTACACTGAAGCTTTCTTT.